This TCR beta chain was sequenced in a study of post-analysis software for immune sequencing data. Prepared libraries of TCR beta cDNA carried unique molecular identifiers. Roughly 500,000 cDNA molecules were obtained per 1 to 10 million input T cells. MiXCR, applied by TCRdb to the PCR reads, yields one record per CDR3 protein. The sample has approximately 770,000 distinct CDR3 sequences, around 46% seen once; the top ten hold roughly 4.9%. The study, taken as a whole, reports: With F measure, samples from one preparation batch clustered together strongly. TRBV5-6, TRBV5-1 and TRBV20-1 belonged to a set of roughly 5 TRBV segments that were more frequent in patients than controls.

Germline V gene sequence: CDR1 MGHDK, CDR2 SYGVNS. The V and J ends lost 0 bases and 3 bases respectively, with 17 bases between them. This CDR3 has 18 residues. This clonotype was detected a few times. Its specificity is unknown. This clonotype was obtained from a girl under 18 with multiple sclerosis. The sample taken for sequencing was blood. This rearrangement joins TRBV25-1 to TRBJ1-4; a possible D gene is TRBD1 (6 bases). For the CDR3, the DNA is TGTGCCAGCAGTGAATATTCCATAGGGGGGAGGTCTAATGAAAAACTGTTTTTT. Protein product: CASSEYSIGGRSNEKLFF.